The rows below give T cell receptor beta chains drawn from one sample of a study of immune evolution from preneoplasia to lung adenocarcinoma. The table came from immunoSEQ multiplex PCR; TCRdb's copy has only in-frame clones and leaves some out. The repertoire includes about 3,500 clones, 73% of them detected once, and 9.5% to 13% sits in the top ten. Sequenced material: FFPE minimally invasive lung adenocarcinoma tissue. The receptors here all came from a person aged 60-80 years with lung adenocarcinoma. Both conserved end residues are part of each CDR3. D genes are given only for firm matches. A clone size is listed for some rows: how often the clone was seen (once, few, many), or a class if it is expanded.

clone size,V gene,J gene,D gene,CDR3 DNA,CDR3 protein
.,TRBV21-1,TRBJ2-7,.,TGTGCCAGCGAAGGGGACAGGGGACTGAACTCCTACAAGCAGTACTTC,CASEGDRGLNSYKQYF
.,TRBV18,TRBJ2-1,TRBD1,TGTGCCAGCTCACCAGACAGGGGATCCTACAATGAGCAGTTCTTC,CASSPDRGSYNEQFF
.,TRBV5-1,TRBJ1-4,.,TGCGCCAGCAGCCTCGCAGGGGAAGGGGAAAAACTGTTTTTT,CASSLAGEGEKLFF
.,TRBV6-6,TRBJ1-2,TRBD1,TGTGCCAGCAGTTATCCGACAGGGATAGAGAACTATGGCTACACCTTC,CASSYPTGIENYGYTF
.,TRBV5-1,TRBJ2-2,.,TGCGCCAGCAGCTGGACTGTCGTACAGGCGAACACCGGGGAGCTGTTTTTT,CASSWTVVQANTGELFF
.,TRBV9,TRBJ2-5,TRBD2,TGTGCCAGCAGCGTAGAGGGAGGGCGTGAGACCCAGTACTTC,CASSVEGGRETQYF
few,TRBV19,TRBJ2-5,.,TGTGCCAGTAGGAAAGGTCAGGGGCGGCAAGAGACCCAGTACTTC,CASRKGQGRQETQYF
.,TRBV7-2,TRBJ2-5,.,TGTGCCAGCAGCGGTGCTGGGGCAGACCAAGAGACCCAGTACTTC,CASSGAGADQETQYF
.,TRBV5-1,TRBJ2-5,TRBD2,TGCGCCAGCAGCTTGATGGTAGCGGGAGAGGTCGAGACCCAGTACTTC,CASSLMVAGEVETQYF
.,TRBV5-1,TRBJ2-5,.,TGCGCCAGCAGCCAACAGGGGAGGGGAGAGACCCAGTACTTC,CASSQQGRGETQYF
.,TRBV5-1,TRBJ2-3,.,TGCGCCAGCAGCCTCGGGGGCTCAGATACGCAGTATTTT,CASSLGGSDTQYF
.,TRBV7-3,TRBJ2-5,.,TGTGCCAGCAGCTTATCTGCCGGGAGTGAGACCCAGTACTTC,CASSLSAGSETQYF
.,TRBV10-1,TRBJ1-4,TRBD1,TGCGCCAGCAGTCCTCAGGGGGCGCGGGAAAAACTGTTTTTT,CASSPQGAREKLFF
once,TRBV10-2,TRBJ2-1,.,TGCGCCAGCAGTGAGGGCGGGTACAATGAGCAGTTCTTC,CASSEGGYNEQFF
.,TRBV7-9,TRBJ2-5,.,TGTGCCAGCAGCTTAGGCAACCGGGACCCCCAGTACTTC,CASSLGNRDPQYF
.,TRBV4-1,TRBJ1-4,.,TGCGCCAGCAGCCAAGATCTCGGGGGCCCGGGGAATCGTGAAAAACTGTTTTTT,CASSQDLGGPGNREKLFF
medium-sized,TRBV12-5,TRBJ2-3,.,TGTGCTAGTACCGGCACAGATACGCAGTATTTT,CASTGTDTQYF
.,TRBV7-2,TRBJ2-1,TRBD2,TGTGCCAGCAGCTTTAGCGGGAGTAGGAATGAGCAGTTCTTC,CASSFSGSRNEQFF
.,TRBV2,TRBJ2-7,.,TGTGCCAGCATGAGGGCCGATGTTAGGAACGAGCAGTACTTC,CASMRADVRNEQYF
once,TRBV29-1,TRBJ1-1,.,TGCAGCGGTCGGCCTGGGGACACTGAAGCTTTCTTT,CSGRPGDTEAFF
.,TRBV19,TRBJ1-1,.,TGTGCCAGTAGTACTCAGGGAGGTGTCACTGAAGCTTTCTTT,CASSTQGGVTEAFF
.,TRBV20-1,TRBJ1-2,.,TGCAGTGGAGTTCTCCCCTATGGCTACACCTTC,CSGVLPYGYTF
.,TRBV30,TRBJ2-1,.,TGTGCCTGGAGTGCGACAAACCAGGGGTGGTCCTACAATGAGCAGTTCTTC,CAWSATNQGWSYNEQFF
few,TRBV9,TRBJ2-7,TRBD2,TGTGCCAGCAGCGCGACTAGCGGGAGAGATGAGCAGTACTTC,CASSATSGRDEQYF
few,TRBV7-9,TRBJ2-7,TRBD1,TGTGCCAGCAGCTTGGGACAGATGTCCTACGAGCAGTACTTC,CASSLGQMSYEQYF
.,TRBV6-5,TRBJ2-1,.,TGTGCCAGCAGTTACGATGGGCCCGGTGAGCAGTTCTTC,CASSYDGPGEQFF
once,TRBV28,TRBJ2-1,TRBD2,TGTGCCAGCAGTCCCGGGACTAGCTTCCGGTTTGAGCAGTTCTTC,CASSPGTSFRFEQFF
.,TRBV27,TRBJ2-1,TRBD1,TGTGCCAGCAGTTTCCGGACAGGGGGCGGCGGGAGATCCTACAATGAGCAGTTCTTC,CASSFRTGGGGRSYNEQFF
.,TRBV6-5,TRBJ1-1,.,TGTGCCAGCAGTTACGGGTTTCGGAACACTGAAGCTTTCTTT,CASSYGFRNTEAFF
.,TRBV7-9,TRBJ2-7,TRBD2,TGTGCCAGCAGCTTAATGGGCGGGAGAACTCCCGAGCAGTACTTC,CASSLMGGRTPEQYF
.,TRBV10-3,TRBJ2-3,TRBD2,TGTGCCATCAGTGAGCCCCAGGGAGGGACAGATACGCAGTATTTT,CAISEPQGGTDTQYF
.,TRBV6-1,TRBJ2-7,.,TGTGCCAGCCACACGGGACGGTACGAGCAGTACTTC,CASHTGRYEQYF
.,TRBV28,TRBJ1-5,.,TGTGCCAGCAGGGGATGGGGGTACAATCAGCCCCAGCATTTT,CASRGWGYNQPQHF
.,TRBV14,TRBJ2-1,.,TGTGCCAGCAGCAGATCAGCGGGAGACAGGGGGTTAAATGAGCAGTTCTTC,CASSRSAGDRGLNEQFF
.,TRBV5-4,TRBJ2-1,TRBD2,TGTGCCAGCAGCCGCCTAGCGGGAGGCAACAATGAGCAGTTCTTC,CASSRLAGGNNEQFF
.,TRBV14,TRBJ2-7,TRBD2,TGTGCCAGCAGCCAACCTAGCGGGAGCAACGAGCAGTACTTC,CASSQPSGSNEQYF
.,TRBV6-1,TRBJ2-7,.,TGTGCCAGCGGGCCCGAGACTCGCTACGAGCAGTACTTC,CASGPETRYEQYF
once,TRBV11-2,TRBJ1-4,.,TGTGCCAGCAGCTTAATTTGGGCTGCAACTAATGAAAAACTGTTTTTT,CASSLIWAATNEKLFF
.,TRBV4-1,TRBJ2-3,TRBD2,TGCGCCAGCAGCCGGTCCTCTCTACCGGGACTACCCCGAGATACGCAGTATTTT,CASSRSSLPGLPRDTQYF
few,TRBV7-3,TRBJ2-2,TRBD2,TGTGCCAGCAGCCCCATCCGCCAAAGAGCGGGAGGGTTCGCGAACACCGGGGAGCTGTTTTTT,CASSPIRQRAGGFANTGELFF
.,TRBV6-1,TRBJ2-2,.,TGTGCCAGCAGTGCTAGCCAGACTAGCGGGGAGCTGTTTTTT,CASSASQTSGELFF
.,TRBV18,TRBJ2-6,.,TGTGCCAGCTCACCAGGAAGGGTCTCTGGGGCCAACGTCCTGACTTTC,CASSPGRVSGANVLTF
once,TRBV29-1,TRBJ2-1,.,TGCAGCGCCCCCGCAGCCCTAGGCAATGAGCAGTTCTTC,CSAPAALGNEQFF
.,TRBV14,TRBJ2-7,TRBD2,TGTGCCAGCAGCCACCGCTCGACTAGCGGGAGTACATACGAGCAGTACTTC,CASSHRSTSGSTYEQYF
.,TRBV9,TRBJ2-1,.,TGTGCCAGCAGCGCGGCGGGACTCCCAGGGGATGAGCAGTTCTTC,CASSAAGLPGDEQFF
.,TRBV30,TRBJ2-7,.,TGTGCCTGGGGAGGGAGAATCTACGAGCAGTACTTC,CAWGGRIYEQYF
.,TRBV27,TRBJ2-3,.,TGTGCCAGCACAAGGGTCTCCCCGTCCCACGTTAGCGCAGATACGCAGTATTTT,CASTRVSPSHVSADTQYF
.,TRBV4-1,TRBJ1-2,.,TGCGCCAGCAGCCAAGAACCAAAGGGAGCGTTTCTCTATGGCTACACCTTC,CASSQEPKGAFLYGYTF
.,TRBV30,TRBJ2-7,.,TGTGCCTGGGGACGGAAGGGTTACGAGCAGTACTTC,CAWGRKGYEQYF
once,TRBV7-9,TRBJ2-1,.,TGTGCCAGCAGCTTGGCAGGGGGGTTAAGCTCCTACAATGAGCAGTTCTTC,CASSLAGGLSSYNEQFF
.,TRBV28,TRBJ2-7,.,TGTGCCAGCAGTCCACGGACAGCGGGCCGTCGGGAGCAGTACTTC,CASSPRTAGRREQYF